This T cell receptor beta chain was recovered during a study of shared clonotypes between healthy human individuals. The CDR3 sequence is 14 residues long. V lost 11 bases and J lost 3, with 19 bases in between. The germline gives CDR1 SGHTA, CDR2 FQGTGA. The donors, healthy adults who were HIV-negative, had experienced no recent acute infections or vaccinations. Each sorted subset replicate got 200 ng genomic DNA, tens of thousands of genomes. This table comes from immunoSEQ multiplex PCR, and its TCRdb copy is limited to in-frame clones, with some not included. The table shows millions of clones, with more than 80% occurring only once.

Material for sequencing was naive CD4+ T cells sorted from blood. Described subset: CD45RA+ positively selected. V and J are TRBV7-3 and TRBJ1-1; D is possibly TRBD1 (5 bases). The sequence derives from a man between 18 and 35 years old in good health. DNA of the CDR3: TGTGCCTCCAAACCCGGGGGGGTAGACACTGAAGCTTTCTTT. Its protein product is CASKPGGVDTEAFF.